This TCR beta chain was profiled in a study of blood T cell repertoires in COVID-19. About this clone: A read error may account for a junction end that differs from germline.

Only in-frame clones appear in the TCRdb table, and some are missing; sequencing was by immunoSEQ multiplex PCR. The sample records around 460,000 clones, approximately 90% being singletons. This CDR3 comprises 15 residues. Per germline, CDR1 SEHNR and CDR2 FQNEAQ (reference sequence). What was sequenced was peripheral blood. The chain has TRBV7-9 and TRBJ2-5; 7 nucleotides align to TRBD2. This TCR was recovered from a man between 18 and 29 years old with COVID-19, enrolled during active disease. As DNA, the CDR3 is TGTGCCAGCAGTTTAGGTAGCGGGCCCCAAGAGACCCAGTACTTC. Amino acids: CASSLGSGPQETQYF.